This entry features one T cell receptor beta chain sequence. CDR1 and CDR2 from the germline V gene are SQVTM and ANQGSEA. This CDR3 comprises 15 residues. Trimming took 4 bases from V and 3 from J, leaving 18 bases between them. These data belong to a study of shared T cell receptors in the human thymus. Some clones are missing from TCRdb's copy, which holds only in-frame ones; the method was immunoSEQ multiplex PCR. The table has about 660,000 clones, 88% seen once. The same sample was also studied in work on human thymus T cells. From that report: The donors were infants in Finland with congenital heart defects, otherwise immunologically healthy. Obtained as resections during corrective heart surgery, the thymus tissue was then studied. Related research has reported that thymic repertoires overlap highly among unrelated individuals.

Specimen: thymocytes. This TCR was sampled from a boy in the first two years of life with a congenital heart defect. V usage is TRBV29-1 and J usage is TRBJ1-2; tentative D call: TRBD1 (6 bases). The CDR3 spells CSVARGRPGDYGYTF. The DNA of the CDR3 is TGCAGCGTTGCCAGGGGTCGTCCGGGTGACTATGGCTACACCTTC.